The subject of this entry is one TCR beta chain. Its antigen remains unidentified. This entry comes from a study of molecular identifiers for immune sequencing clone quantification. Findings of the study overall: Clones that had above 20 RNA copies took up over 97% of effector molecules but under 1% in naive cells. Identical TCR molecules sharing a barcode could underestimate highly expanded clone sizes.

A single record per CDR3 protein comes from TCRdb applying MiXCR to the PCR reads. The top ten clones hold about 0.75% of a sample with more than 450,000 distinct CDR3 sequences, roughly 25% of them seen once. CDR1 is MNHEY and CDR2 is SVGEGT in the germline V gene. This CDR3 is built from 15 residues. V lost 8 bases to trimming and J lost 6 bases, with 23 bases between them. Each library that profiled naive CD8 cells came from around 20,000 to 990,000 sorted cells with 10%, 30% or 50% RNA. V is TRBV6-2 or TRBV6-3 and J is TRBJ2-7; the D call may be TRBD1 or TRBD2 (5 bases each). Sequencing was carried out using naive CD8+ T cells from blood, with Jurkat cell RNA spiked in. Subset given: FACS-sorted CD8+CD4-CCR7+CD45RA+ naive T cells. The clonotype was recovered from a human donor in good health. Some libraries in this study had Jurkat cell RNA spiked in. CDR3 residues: CASSSVGARASEQYF. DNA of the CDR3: TGTGCCAGCTCCAGCGTCGGGGCGAGGGCATCCGAGCAGTACTTC.